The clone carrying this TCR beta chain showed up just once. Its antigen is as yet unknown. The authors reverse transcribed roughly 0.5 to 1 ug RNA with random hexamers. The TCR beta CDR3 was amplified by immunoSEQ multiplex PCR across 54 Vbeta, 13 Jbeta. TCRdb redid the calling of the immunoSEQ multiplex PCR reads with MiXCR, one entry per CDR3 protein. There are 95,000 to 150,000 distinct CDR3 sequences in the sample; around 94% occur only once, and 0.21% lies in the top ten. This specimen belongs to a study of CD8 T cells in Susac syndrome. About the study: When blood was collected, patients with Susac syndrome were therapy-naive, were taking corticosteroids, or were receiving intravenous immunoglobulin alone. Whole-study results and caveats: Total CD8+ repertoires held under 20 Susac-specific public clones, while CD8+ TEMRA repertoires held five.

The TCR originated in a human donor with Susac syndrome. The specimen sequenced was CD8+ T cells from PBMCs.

CDR3: CSARDIGQGTPEQFF. The DNA of the CDR3 is TGCAGTGCTAGAGATATCGGACAGGGGACCCCTGAGCAGTTCTTC. J is TRBJ2-1 and V is TRBV20-1; TRBD1 agrees at 9 bases. The CDR3 length is 15 residues. With V trimmed by 0 bases and J by 9 bases, 9 bases remained unmatched. CDR1 and CDR2 (germline): DFQATT, SNEGSKA (reference sequence).